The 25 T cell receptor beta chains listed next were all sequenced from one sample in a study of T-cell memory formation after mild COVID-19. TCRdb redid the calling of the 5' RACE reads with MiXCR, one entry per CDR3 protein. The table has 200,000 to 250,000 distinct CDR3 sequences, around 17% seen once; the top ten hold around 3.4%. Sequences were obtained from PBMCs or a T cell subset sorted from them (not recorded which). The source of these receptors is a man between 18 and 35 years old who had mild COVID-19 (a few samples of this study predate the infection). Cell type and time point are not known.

CDR3 nucleotides: TGTGCCAGCTCACCACTGTCGGGGCCCAACTATGGCTACACCTTC. Translating it yields CASSPLSGPNYGYTF. V usage is TRBV18 and J usage is TRBJ1-2, with D possibly matching TRBD1 (5 bases). Germline CDR1 reads KGHSH; CDR2 reads LQKENI. The CDR3 loop spans 15 amino acids. Trimming removed 1 base from V and 2 bases from J, with 11 bases in between.

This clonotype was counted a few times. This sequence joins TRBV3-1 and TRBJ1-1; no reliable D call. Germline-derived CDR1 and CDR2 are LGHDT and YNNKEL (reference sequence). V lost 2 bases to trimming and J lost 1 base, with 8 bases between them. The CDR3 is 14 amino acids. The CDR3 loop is CASSQFKRNTEAFF. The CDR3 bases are TGTGCCAGCAGCCAATTTAAGAGGAACACTGAAGCTTTCTTT.

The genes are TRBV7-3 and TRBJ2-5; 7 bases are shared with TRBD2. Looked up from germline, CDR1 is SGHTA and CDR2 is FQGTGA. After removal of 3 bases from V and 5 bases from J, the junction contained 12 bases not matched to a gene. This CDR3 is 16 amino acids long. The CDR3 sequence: CASSLTGGLSGETQYF. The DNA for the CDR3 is TGTGCCAGCAGCTTGACGGGAGGTTTATCAGGCGAGACCCAGTACTTC.

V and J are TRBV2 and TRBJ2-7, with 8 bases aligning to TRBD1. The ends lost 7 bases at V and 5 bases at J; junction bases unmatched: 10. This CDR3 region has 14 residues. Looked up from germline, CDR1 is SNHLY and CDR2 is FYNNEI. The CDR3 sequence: CASIIQGVRDEQYV. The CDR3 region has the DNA TGTGCCAGCATCATACAGGGGGTTAGGGACGAGCAGTACGTC.

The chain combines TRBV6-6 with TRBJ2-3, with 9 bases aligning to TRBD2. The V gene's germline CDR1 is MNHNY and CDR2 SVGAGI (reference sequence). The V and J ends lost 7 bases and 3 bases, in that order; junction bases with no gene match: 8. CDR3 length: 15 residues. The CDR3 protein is CASTRGGAGTDTQYF. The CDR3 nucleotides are TGTGCCAGCACCCGCGGGGGGGCAGGAACAGATACGCAGTATTTT.

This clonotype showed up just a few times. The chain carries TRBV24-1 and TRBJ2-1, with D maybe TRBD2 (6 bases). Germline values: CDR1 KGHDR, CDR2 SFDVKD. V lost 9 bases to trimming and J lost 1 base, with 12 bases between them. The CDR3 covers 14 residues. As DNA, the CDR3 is TGTGCCACCGCGATCGGGGGTTCCTACAATGAGCAGTTCTTC. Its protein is CATAIGGSYNEQFF.

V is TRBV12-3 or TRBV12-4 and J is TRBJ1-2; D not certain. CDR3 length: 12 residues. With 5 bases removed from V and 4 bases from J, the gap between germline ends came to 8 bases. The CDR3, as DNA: TGTGCCAGCAGTAGTAATCGCTATGGCTACACCTTC. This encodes CASSSNRYGYTF.

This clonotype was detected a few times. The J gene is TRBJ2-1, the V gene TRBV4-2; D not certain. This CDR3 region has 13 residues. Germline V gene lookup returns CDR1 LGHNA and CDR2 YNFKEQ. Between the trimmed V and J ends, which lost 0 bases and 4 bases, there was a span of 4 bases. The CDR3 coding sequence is TGTGCCAGCAGCCAAGAGGATTACAATGAGCAGTTCTTC. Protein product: CASSQEDYNEQFF.

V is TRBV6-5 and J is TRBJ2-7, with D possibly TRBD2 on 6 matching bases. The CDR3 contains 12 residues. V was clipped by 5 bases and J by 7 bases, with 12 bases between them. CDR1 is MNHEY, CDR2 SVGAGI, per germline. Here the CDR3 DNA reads TGTGCCAGCAGTCTGGACCGGGAGGAGCAGTACTTC. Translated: CASSLDREEQYF.

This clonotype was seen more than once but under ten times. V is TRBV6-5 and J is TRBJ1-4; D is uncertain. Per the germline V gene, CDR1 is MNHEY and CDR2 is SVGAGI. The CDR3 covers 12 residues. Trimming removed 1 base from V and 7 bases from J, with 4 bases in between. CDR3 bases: TGTGCCAGCAGTTACTTAGGTGAAAAACTGTTTTTT. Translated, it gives CASSYLGEKLFF.

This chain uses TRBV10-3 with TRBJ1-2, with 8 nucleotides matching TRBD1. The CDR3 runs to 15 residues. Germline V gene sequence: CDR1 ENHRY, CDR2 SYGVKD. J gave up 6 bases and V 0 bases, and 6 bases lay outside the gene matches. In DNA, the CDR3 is TGTGCCATCAGTGAGTCGACTCAGACAGGGGATGGCTACACCTTC. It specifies CAISESTQTGDGYTF.

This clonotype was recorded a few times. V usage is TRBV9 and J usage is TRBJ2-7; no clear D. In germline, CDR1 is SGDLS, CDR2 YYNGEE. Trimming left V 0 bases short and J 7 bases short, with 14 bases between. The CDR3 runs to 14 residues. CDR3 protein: CASSVEPRSEEQYF. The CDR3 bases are TGTGCCAGCAGCGTAGAGCCCAGGAGTGAGGAGCAGTACTTC.

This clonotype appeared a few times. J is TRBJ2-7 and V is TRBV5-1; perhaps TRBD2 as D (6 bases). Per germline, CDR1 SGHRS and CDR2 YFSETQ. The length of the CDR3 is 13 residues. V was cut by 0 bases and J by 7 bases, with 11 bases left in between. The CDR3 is CASSLGLVSEQYF. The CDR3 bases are TGCGCCAGCAGCTTGGGACTAGTGTCTGAGCAGTACTTC.

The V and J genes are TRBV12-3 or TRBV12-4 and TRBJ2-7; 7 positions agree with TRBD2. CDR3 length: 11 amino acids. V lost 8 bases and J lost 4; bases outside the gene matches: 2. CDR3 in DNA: TGTGCCAGCGGACTAGGGTACGAGCAGTACTTC. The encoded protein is CASGLGYEQYF.

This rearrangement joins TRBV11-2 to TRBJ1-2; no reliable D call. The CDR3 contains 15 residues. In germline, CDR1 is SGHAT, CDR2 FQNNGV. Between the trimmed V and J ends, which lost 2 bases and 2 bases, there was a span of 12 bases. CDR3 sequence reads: CASSLSGSENYGYTF. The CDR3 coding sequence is TGTGCCAGCAGCTTATCGGGCAGCGAGAACTATGGCTACACCTTC.

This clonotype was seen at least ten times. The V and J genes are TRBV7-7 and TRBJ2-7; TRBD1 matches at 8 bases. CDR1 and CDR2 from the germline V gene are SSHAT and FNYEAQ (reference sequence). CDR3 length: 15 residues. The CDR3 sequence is CASRNTGGSSYEQYV. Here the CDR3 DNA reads TGTGCTAGCAGAAATACAGGGGGTAGCTCCTACGAGCAGTACGTC.

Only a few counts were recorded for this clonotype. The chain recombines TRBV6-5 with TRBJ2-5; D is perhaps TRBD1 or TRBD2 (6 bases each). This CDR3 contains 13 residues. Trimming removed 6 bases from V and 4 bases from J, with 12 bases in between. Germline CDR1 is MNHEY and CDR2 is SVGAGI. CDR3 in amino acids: CASRSWGAETQYF. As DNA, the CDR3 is TGTGCCAGCAGATCTTGGGGGGCAGAGACCCAGTACTTC.

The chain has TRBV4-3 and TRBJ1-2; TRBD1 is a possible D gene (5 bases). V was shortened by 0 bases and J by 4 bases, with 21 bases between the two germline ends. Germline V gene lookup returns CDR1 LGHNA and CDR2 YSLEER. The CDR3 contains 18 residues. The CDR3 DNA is TGCGCCAGCAGCCAAGATCTCAGAGGGACGCCCGATGTCTATGGCTACACCTTC. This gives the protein CASSQDLRGTPDVYGYTF.

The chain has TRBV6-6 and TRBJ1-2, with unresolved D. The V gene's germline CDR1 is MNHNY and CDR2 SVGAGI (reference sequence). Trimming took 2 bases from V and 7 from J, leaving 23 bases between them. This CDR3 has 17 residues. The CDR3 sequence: CASSYTSPRGQVRGYTF. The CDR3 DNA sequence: TGTGCCAGCAGTTACACCTCCCCGAGAGGGCAGGTTCGTGGCTACACCTTC.

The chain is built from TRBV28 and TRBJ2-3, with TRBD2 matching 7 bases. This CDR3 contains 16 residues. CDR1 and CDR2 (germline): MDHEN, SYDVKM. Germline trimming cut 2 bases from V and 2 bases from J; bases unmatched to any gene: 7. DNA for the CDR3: TGTGCCAGCAGTTTAGTGGCTAGCGGAGTCACAGATACGCAGTATTTT. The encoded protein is CASSLVASGVTDTQYF.

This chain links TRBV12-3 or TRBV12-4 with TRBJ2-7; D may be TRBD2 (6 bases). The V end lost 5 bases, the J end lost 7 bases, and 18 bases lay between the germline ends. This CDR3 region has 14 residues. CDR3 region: CASSLGGSLLEQYV. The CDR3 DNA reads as TGTGCCAGCAGTCTGGGGGGTTCTCTTCTTGAGCAGTACGTC.

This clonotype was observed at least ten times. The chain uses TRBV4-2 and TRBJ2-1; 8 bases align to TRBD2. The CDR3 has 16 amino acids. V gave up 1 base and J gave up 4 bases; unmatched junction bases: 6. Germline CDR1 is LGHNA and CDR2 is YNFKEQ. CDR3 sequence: CASSQVGGGTYNEQFF. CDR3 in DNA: TGTGCCAGCAGCCAAGTAGGCGGGGGGACATACAATGAGCAGTTCTTC.

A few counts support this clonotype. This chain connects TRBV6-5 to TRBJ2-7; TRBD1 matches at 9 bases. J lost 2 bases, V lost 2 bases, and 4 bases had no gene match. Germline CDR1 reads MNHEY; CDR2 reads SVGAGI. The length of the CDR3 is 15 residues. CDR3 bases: TGTGCCAGCAGTTACGGGGACAGGGTACCCTACGAGCAGTACTTC. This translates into CASSYGDRVPYEQYF.

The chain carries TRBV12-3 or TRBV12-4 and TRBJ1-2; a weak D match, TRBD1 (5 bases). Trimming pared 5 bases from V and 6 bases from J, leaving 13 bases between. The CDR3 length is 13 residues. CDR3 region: CASSLRDGDGYTF. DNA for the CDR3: TGTGCCAGCAGTCTCAGGGATGGGGATGGCTACACCTTC.

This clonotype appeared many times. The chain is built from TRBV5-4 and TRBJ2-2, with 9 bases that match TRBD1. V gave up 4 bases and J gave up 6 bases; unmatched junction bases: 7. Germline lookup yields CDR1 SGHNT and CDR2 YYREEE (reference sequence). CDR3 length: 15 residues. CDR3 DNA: TGTGCCAGCAGCATACCGGGACAGGGATCCGGGGAGCTGTTTTTT. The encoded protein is CASSIPGQGSGELFF.